Each of the 30 T cell receptor beta chains below was sequenced from the same sample in a study of long-term antiretroviral therapy in people with HIV. Survey level was the resolution at which the v3.0 immunoSEQ assay ran. The protocol was immunoSEQ multiplex PCR, while the TCRdb copy is restricted to in-frame clones and leaves out a portion. The table has fewer than 30,000 clones, over 70% seen once. The sequencing here drew on unsorted PBMCs, taken 2.1 years after starting antiretroviral therapy. The receptors shown here come from a man aged 25 to 40 with HIV.

This chain uses TRBV7-8 with TRBJ1-4, with unresolved D. Germline V CDR1 and CDR2: SGHVS, FQNEAQ. Trimming took 6 bases from V and 6 from J, leaving 14 bases between them. The CDR3 loop spans 14 amino acids. CDR3: CASRDPRRDEKLFF. CDR3 bases: TGTGCCAGCAGGGATCCCCGGCGGGATGAAAAACTGTTTTTT.

The V call is TRBV2, the J call TRBJ1-5; D remains unclear. V was pared by 4 bases and J by 3 bases, with 10 bases between. In germline, CDR1 is SNHLY, CDR2 FYNNEI. The CDR3 spans 14 residues. The CDR3 spells CASSADQYNQPQHF. CDR3 coding DNA: TGTGCCAGCAGTGCCGATCAGTACAATCAGCCCCAGCATTTT.

This clone was seen a handful of times. This chain joins TRBV29-1 and TRBJ2-7; D unresolved. The CDR3 contains 11 residues. V lost 4 bases and J 10 bases, leaving 14 bases between the germline ends. Germline V gene sequence: CDR1 SQVTM, CDR2 ANQGSEA. The CDR3 region has the DNA TGCAGCGTTGTATCTAGTGGGCTTCAGTACTTC. This sequence encodes CSVVSSGLQYF.

This clone was recorded a few times. The CDR3 protein is CAGTRENTGELFF. Here the CDR3 DNA reads TGTGCCGGGACCAGGGAGAACACCGGGGAGCTGTTTTTT. The chain joins TRBV30 to TRBJ2-2; D tentatively reads TRBD1 or TRBD2 (5 bases each). Germline-derived CDR1 and CDR2 are GTSNPN and SVGIG (reference sequence). Trimming pared 8 bases from V and 1 base from J, leaving 11 bases between. This CDR3 contains 13 residues.

The chain has TRBV7-2 and TRBJ2-3, with D possibly being TRBD2 (6 bases). Germline V lookup: CDR1 SGHTA, CDR2 FQGNSA. V was cut by 2 bases and J by 3 bases, with 9 bases left in between. CDR3 length: 14 residues. The CDR3 spells CASSLLGGTDTQYF. The CDR3 DNA reads as TGTGCCAGCAGCTTACTGGGGGGAACAGATACGCAGTATTTT. The full variable domain, rest sourced from reference TRBV7-2 and TRBJ2-3, is GAGVSQSPSNKVTEKGKDVELRCDPISGHTALYWYRQSLGQGLEFLIYFQGNSAPDKSGLPSDRFSAERTGGSVSTLTIQRTQQEDSAVYLCASSLLGGTDTQYFGPGTRLTVL.

This chain connects TRBV27 to TRBJ2-1, with D perhaps TRBD2 (5 bases). The CDR3 loop spans 15 amino acids. Trimming took 6 bases from V and 0 from J, leaving 12 bases between them. Germline loops: CDR1 MNHEY, CDR2 SMNVEV (reference sequence). The CDR3 protein is CASRLDWASYNEQFF. CDR3 bases: TGTGCCAGCAGACTGGACTGGGCCTCCTACAATGAGCAGTTCTTC.

In this sample, this clone turned up once. This sequence joins TRBV7-8 and TRBJ1-5; 7 bases align to TRBD1. Germline CDR1 is SGHVS and CDR2 is FQNEAQ. V lost 5 bases and J lost 4; bases outside the gene matches: 5. The CDR3 contains 14 residues. CDR3 in amino acids: CASSQGGLNQPQHF. Written as DNA, the CDR3 is TGTGCCAGCAGCCAGGGGGGCCTAAATCAGCCCCAGCATTTT.

V usage is TRBV2 and J usage is TRBJ2-2; D uncertain. The CDR3 contains 15 residues. With 4 bases removed from V and 2 bases from J, the gap between germline ends came to 11 bases. Germline loops: CDR1 SNHLY, CDR2 FYNNEI. Written as DNA, the CDR3 is TGTGCCAGCAGTGTTTTACAGACAAACACCGGGGAGCTGTTTTTT. It is translated as CASSVLQTNTGELFF. The full variable domain, completed using reference TRBV2 and TRBJ2-2, is EPEVTQTPSHQVTQMGQEVILRCVPISNHLYFYWYRQILGQKVEFLVSFYNNEISEKSEIFDDQFSVERPDGSNFTLKIRSTKLEDSAMYFCASSVLQTNTGELFFGEGSRLTVL.

V gene TRBV15 combines with J gene TRBJ2-1; 7 nucleotides line up with TRBD2. Germline V CDR1 and CDR2: LNHNV, YYDKDF (reference sequence). The CDR3 covers 16 residues. Trimming took 3 bases from V and 4 from J; bases not matched to a gene: 9. The CDR3 DNA reads as TGTGCCACCAGCAGGCAGCGGGCTAGCGGATACAATGAGCAGTTCTTC. Residues: CATSRQRASGYNEQFF.

This CDR3 is CASNRGEEKLFF. In DNA form, the CDR3 reads TGTGCCAGCAACAGGGGCGAGGAAAAACTGTTTTTT. The rearrangement links TRBV6-6 to TRBJ1-4, with 7 bases aligning to TRBD1. Germline V gene sequence: CDR1 MNHNY, CDR2 SVGAGI (reference sequence). This CDR3 is built from 12 residues. V lost 7 bases and J lost 8; bases outside the gene matches: 4.

This chain connects TRBV29-1 to TRBJ2-1; 8 nucleotides agree with TRBD1. Trimming removed 6 bases from V and 7 bases from J; junction bases left unmatched: 11. The CDR3 runs to 14 residues. CDR1 is SQVTM and CDR2 is ANQGSEA in the germline V gene. The CDR3 region has the DNA TGCAGCGTCTACCCCGGGACAGGAAGGAATGAGCAGTTCTTC. Its protein product is CSVYPGTGRNEQFF.

The V and J genes are TRBV6-6 and TRBJ2-5, with D perhaps assigned TRBD1 or TRBD2 (5 bases each). Germline CDR1 reads MNHNY; CDR2 reads SVGAGI (reference sequence). The length of the CDR3 is 14 residues. V dropped 0 bases and J dropped 4 bases, with 9 bases sitting between them. CDR3 nucleotides: TGTGCCAGCAGTTACTCTCCCGGGACAGAGACCCAGTACTTC. Translated: CASSYSPGTETQYF.

The chain carries TRBV7-9 and TRBJ2-7; possibly TRBD2 for D (5 bases). Trimming removed 4 bases from V and 2 bases from J, with 15 bases in between. This CDR3 has 15 residues. CDR1 is SEHNR and CDR2 is FQNEAQ in the germline V gene (reference sequence). CDR3: CASSSQDGLTYEQYF. The CDR3 coding sequence is TGTGCCAGCAGCTCCCAGGACGGACTCACCTACGAGCAGTACTTC.

This clone came up a few times. The gene calls are TRBV19 and TRBJ2-7; no reliable D call. This CDR3 region has 14 residues. Trimming left V 2 bases short and J 3 bases short, with 11 bases between. CDR1 is LNHDA and CDR2 is SQIVND in the germline V gene (reference sequence). The CDR3 sequence: CASSIRLHSYEQYF. The DNA of the CDR3 is TGTGCCAGTAGTATAAGATTACACAGCTACGAGCAGTACTTC.

This chain uses TRBV18 with TRBJ1-6; the match to TRBD1 covers 9 bases. Trimming removed 3 bases from V and 8 bases from J; junction bases left unmatched: 2. From germline, CDR1 is KGHSH and CDR2 LQKENI. This CDR3 has 14 residues. CDR3 DNA sequence: TGTGCCAGCTCACCTAGGACAGGGGATTCACCCCTCCACTTT. Amino acids: CASSPRTGDSPLHF.

This clone has a handful of counts. V and J are TRBV4-2 and TRBJ2-7, with 10 bases matching TRBD1. The ends lost 2 bases at V and 5 bases at J; junction bases unmatched: 9. The CDR3 covers 16 residues. The V gene's germline CDR1 is LGHNA and CDR2 YNFKEQ. CDR3 region: CASSQRAGQGTDEQYF. The CDR3 DNA sequence: TGTGCCAGCAGCCAAAGAGCGGGACAGGGGACGGACGAGCAGTACTTC.

V and J are TRBV6-6 and TRBJ1-3, with D possibly being TRBD1 (6 bases). Trimming cost V 10 bases and J 3 bases, with 13 bases left between them. The V gene's germline CDR1 is MNHNY and CDR2 SVGAGI (reference sequence). The CDR3 spans 13 residues. CDR3 nucleotide sequence: TGTGCCACCCTTCAGGGGCTTGGAAACACCATATATTTT. Encoded protein: CATLQGLGNTIYF.

This chain links TRBV28 with TRBJ1-2; D unclear. Trimming took off 5 bases at V and 0 bases at J, with 19 bases between the two ends. Per germline, CDR1 MDHEN and CDR2 SYDVKM. The length of the CDR3 is 17 residues. The CDR3 DNA follows: TGTGCCAGCAGTACCTACAGCGAACTCCTCGCTAACTATGGCTACACCTTC. Amino acids: CASSTYSELLANYGYTF.

V usage is TRBV5-6 and J usage is TRBJ1-5, with 11 bases that match TRBD1. This CDR3 has 16 amino acids. Germline CDR1 and CDR2: SGHDT and YYEEEE. V was pared by 0 bases and J by 5 bases, with 4 bases of the junction left unmatched. The CDR3 DNA is TGTGCCAGCAGCTTGGGGACAGGGGGCGGGTATCAGCCCCAGCATTTT. Its translation is CASSLGTGGGYQPQHF.

V usage is TRBV5-4 and J usage is TRBJ2-5; a weak D match, TRBD2 (5 bases). Germline values: CDR1 SGHNT, CDR2 YYREEE (reference sequence). Trimming shortened V by 4 bases and J by 2 bases, and 12 bases separated the two germline ends. The CDR3 has 14 amino acids. The CDR3, as DNA: TGTGCCAGCAGCCTGAAAAGCGGACAAGAGACCCAGTACTTC. The encoded protein is CASSLKSGQETQYF.

The V and J genes are TRBV7-9 and TRBJ1-1, with D possibly being TRBD1 (6 bases). CDR3 size: 12 residues. Deletions cut 1 base from V and 10 bases from J, with 10 bases between. CDR1 and CDR2 (germline): SEHNR, FQNEAQ (reference sequence). The CDR3 reads CASSLEQGGAFF. The CDR3 region has the DNA TGTGCCAGCAGCTTAGAGCAAGGGGGAGCTTTCTTT.

V and J are TRBV7-9 and TRBJ2-2; 7 nucleotides align to TRBD1. The CDR3 totals 16 residues. With V trimmed by 4 bases and J by 5 bases, 10 bases remained unmatched. Per germline, CDR1 SEHNR and CDR2 FQNEAQ (reference sequence). In DNA, the CDR3 is TGTGCCAGCAGCTCCACGACAGGGATAGGGACCGGGGAGCTGTTTTTT. It is translated as CASSSTTGIGTGELFF.

The chain employs TRBV7-9 and TRBJ2-1; 7 positions agree with TRBD2. The CDR3 is made up of 13 amino acids. Germline trimming cut 3 bases from V and 7 bases from J; bases unmatched to any gene: 3. Per the germline V gene, CDR1 is SEHNR and CDR2 is FQNEAQ (reference sequence). This chain's CDR3 is CASSFGGVNEQFF. The CDR3, as DNA: TGTGCCAGCAGCTTTGGGGGGGTTAATGAGCAGTTCTTC.

The rearrangement uses TRBV5-1 and TRBJ1-1, with D hard to call. The CDR3 length is 15 residues. V was trimmed by 0 bases and J by 4 bases, leaving 13 bases between them. The germline gives CDR1 SGHRS, CDR2 YFSETQ. CDR3 bases: TGCGCCAGCAGCTTGGAGGGTTTGGGTGGCACTGAAGCTTTCTTT. Its translation is CASSLEGLGGTEAFF.

The chain joins TRBV7-6 to TRBJ2-7; perhaps TRBD1 as D (5 bases). Trimming cost V 5 bases and J 0 bases, with 14 bases left between them. The V gene's germline CDR1 is SGHVS and CDR2 FNYEAQ. The CDR3 loop spans 15 amino acids. The CDR3 DNA is TGTGCCAGCAGCGATACAGGTCAACTCTCCTACGAGCAGTACTTC. This codes for CASSDTGQLSYEQYF. The full variable domain, rest sourced from reference TRBV7-6 and TRBJ2-7, is GAGVSQSPRYKVTKRGQDVALRCDPISGHVSLYWYRQALGQGPEFLTYFNYEAQQDKSGLPNDRFSAERPEGSISTLTIQRTEQRDSAMYRCASSDTGQLSYEQYFGPGTRLTVT.

The chain links TRBV7-2 to TRBJ1-4; the D gene is possibly TRBD1 (6 bases). The V end was cut by 1 base, the J end by 1 base, with 13 bases between. CDR3 size: 17 residues. Germline V gives CDR1 SGHTA, CDR2 FQGNSA. The CDR3 spells CASSLVPGARTNEKLFF. CDR3 DNA sequence: TGTGCCAGCAGCTTAGTGCCGGGGGCGAGAACTAATGAAAAACTGTTTTTT.

J is TRBJ2-1 and V is TRBV11-3, with a tentative D call TRBD1 (5 bases). V was pared by 3 bases and J by 6 bases, with 15 bases between. Germline values: CDR1 SGHNT, CDR2 YENEEA. CDR3 length equals 15 residues. The CDR3 nucleotides read TGTGCCAGCAGCTTTGGGGCTACCAAAGGCAATGAGCAGTTCTTC. Translated: CASSFGATKGNEQFF.

V usage is TRBV7-2 and J usage is TRBJ2-7; 11 nucleotides match TRBD2. The CDR3 sequence is 16 residues long. CDR1 and CDR2 from the germline V gene are SGHTA and FQGNSA. The ends lost 5 bases at V and 0 bases at J; junction bases unmatched: 6. The CDR3 DNA sequence: TGTGCCAGCAGCCCGGGACTAGCGGTGACCTCCTACGAGCAGTACTTC. Translated: CASSPGLAVTSYEQYF.

The chain combines TRBV18 with TRBJ2-3; D ambiguous. Trimming stripped 1 base from V and 4 bases from J, with 9 bases between. CDR3 size: 14 residues. Germline V lookup: CDR1 KGHSH, CDR2 LQKENI. The CDR3 nucleotides are TGTGCCAGCTCACCACTCCCCTCCTCAGATACGCAGTATTTT. Residues: CASSPLPSSDTQYF. Drawing the rest from reference TRBV18 and TRBJ2-3, the complete variable domain is NAGVMQNPRHLVRRRGQEARLRCSPMKGHSHVYWYRQLPEEGLKFMVYLQKENIIDESGMPKERFSAEFPKEGPSILRIQQVVRGDSAAYFCASSPLPSSDTQYFGPGTRLTVL.

The genes are TRBV11-2 and TRBJ2-3; D perhaps matches TRBD2 (5 bases). Trimming stripped 5 bases from V and 3 bases from J, with 12 bases between. CDR1 and CDR2 from the germline V gene are SGHAT and FQNNGV. The CDR3 runs to 14 residues. The DNA for the CDR3 is TGTGCCAGCAGCCAAATTCGCGGGACAGATACGCAGTATTTT. Translated: CASSQIRGTDTQYF.